This note documents a single T cell receptor beta chain sequence. Its antigen remains unidentified. At one of its ends the junction is not consistent with the germline gene, which may arise from a read error. Template switching created a universal primer site, and the cDNA included unique molecular identifiers. TCRdb reprocessed the 5' RACE reads with MiXCR, giving one entry per CDR3 protein. The profile shows 240,000 or so distinct CDR3 sequences, approximately 11% of them singletons. Germline V gene sequence: CDR1 SEHNR, CDR2 FQNEAQ (reference sequence). This CDR3 is 14 amino acids long. This specimen belongs to a study of identical twins. With no exceptions, donors were healthy Caucasians. Study results and limitations: Out-of-frame alpha sequences that twins shared showed excess low generation probability.

These data also formed part of another study, on yellow fever vaccine responses in identical twins.

The receptor was derived from a woman between 18 and 30 years old in good health. This chain uses TRBV7-9 with TRBJ2-7; D is uncertain. Sequencing was done on a sample of memory (CD45RO+) T cells sorted from blood. The CDR3 sequence: CASSVAGPGYEQYF. The CDR3 coding sequence is TGTGCCAGCAGCGTAGCCGGACCCGGCTACGAGCAGTACTTC.